This TCR beta chain was observed in a study of control samples from healthy donors and cancer patients. The CDR3 has 13 residues. Trimming pared 3 bases from V and 2 bases from J, leaving 6 bases between. Using immunoSEQ multiplex PCR, the repertoire was profiled, and TCRdb retains in-frame clones only, with some absent. The data show about 150,000 clones, approximately 93% seen once. The V gene is TRBV12-3 or TRBV12-4, the J gene TRBJ2-3, with D hard to call. Sequences were obtained from blood. The receptor's source is a man aged 18 to 30 in good health. The CDR3 DNA follows: TGTGCCAGCAGTTTCCCGAACACAGATACGCAGTATTTT. Its translation is CASSFPNTDTQYF.